A single sample gave rise to the 26 T cell receptor beta chains below, sequenced in a study of spatial heterogeneity in lung cancer. Documented time point: sample taken at primary tumor resection. Frozen PBMC, nontumor lung or tumor provided whole RNA, which was sequenced unsorted. TCRdb redid the calling of the 5' RACE reads with MiXCR, one entry per CDR3 protein. The sample has roughly 100,000 distinct CDR3 sequences, roughly 8.7% seen once. The sample in question was PBMCs, obtained at surgery. The receptor source for this set is a male donor with early-stage non-small cell lung cancer.

Sample share makes this clonotype medium-sized. The J gene is TRBJ2-7, the V gene TRBV4-2, with D unclear. The ends were cut back, 1 base at V and 2 bases at J, with 9 bases in the middle. Germline V gene lookup returns CDR1 LGHNA and CDR2 YNFKEQ. This CDR3 comprises 14 residues. CDR3 in DNA: TGTGCCAGCAGCCAAGCGGTGTCTGCCTACGAGCAGTACTTC. It codes for CASSQAVSAYEQYF.

About this clonotype: A read error may produce the germline difference seen at one junction end. The CDR3 DNA is TGCGCCAGCAGTGAGTCGAATATACAGGGTAGCATTTGGTTC. The encoded protein is CASSESNIQGSIWF. The rearrangement uses TRBV10-2 and TRBJ2-7; possible D gene TRBD1, 6 bases. The V gene's germline CDR1 is WSHSY and CDR2 SAAADI. The CDR3 extends over 14 amino acids.

The chain joins TRBV7-2 to TRBJ2-7; D not resolved. This CDR3 has 13 amino acids. CDR1 SGHTA and CDR2 FQGNSA come from the germline V gene. Trimming took off 3 bases at V and 7 bases at J, with 13 bases between the two ends. The CDR3 sequence is CASSLDPYGEQYF. CDR3 in DNA: TGTGCCAGCAGCTTGGACCCATATGGAGAGCAGTACTTC.

This clonotype was seen many times. The chain recombines TRBV5-1 with TRBJ2-1, with 14 bases identical to TRBD2. The CDR3 has 16 residues. V lost 2 bases, J lost 6 bases, and 4 bases stayed unmatched. Germline V gives CDR1 SGHRS, CDR2 YFSETQ. The CDR3 loop is CASSFGLAGGGNEQFF. For the CDR3, the DNA is TGCGCCAGCAGCTTTGGACTAGCGGGAGGAGGCAATGAGCAGTTCTTC.

At least ten counts were recorded for this clonotype. The rearrangement uses TRBV4-2 and TRBJ2-7; D uncertain. Per germline, CDR1 LGHNA and CDR2 YNFKEQ. This CDR3 has 13 amino acids. Trimming took 1 base from V and 2 from J, leaving 6 bases between them. CDR3 DNA sequence: TGTGCCAGCAGCCAAGCCGCGGCCTACGAGCAGTACTTC. Protein: CASSQAAAYEQYF.

This clonotype showed up just a few times. The chain combines TRBV7-2 with TRBJ2-2; no definite D call. Germline V lookup: CDR1 SGHTA, CDR2 FQGNSA. V shed 5 bases and J shed 1 base, with 8 bases lying between them. This CDR3 is 14 amino acids long. CDR3 nucleotide sequence: TGTGCCAGCAGCCAGTTACGGAACACCGGGGAGCTGTTTTTT. Translating gives CASSQLRNTGELFF. The complete variable domain, with remaining parts taken from reference TRBV7-2 and TRBJ2-2, reads GAGVSQSPSNKVTEKGKDVELRCDPISGHTALYWYRQSLGQGLEFLIYFQGNSAPDKSGLPSDRFSAERTGGSVSTLTIQRTQQEDSAVYLCASSQLRNTGELFFGEGSRLTVL.

V and J are TRBV7-8 and TRBJ2-1, with D maybe TRBD1 (5 bases). The germline gives CDR1 SGHVS, CDR2 FQNEAQ. Trimming removed 1 base from V and 6 bases from J, with 13 bases in between. The CDR3 consists of 15 residues. CDR3 coding DNA: TGTGCCAGCAGCTTAGTCCAGGGTGGGCCCAATGAGCAGTTCTTC. It is translated as CASSLVQGGPNEQFF.

This clonotype was counted ten times or more. The J gene is TRBJ1-2, the V gene TRBV6-5; 10 nucleotides agree with TRBD1. Losses at the gene ends were 4 bases for V and 5 bases for J; bases not matched to a gene: 10. Germline CDR1 reads MNHEY; CDR2 reads SVGAGI. This CDR3 is 16 amino acids long. The CDR3 here is CASSSPGQGIQYGYTF. As DNA, the CDR3 is TGTGCCAGCAGTTCCCCGGGACAGGGGATCCAGTATGGCTACACCTTC.

The chain links TRBV7-9 to TRBJ2-5, with 7 bases identical to TRBD2. In germline, CDR1 is SEHNR, CDR2 FQNEAQ (reference sequence). The CDR3 sequence is 15 residues long. J lost 1 base, V lost 3 bases, and 5 bases had no gene match. The CDR3: CASSLGGNPQETQYF. The CDR3 DNA reads TGTGCCAGCAGCTTGGGGGGGAACCCCCAAGAGACCCAGTACTTC.

There are many counts of this clonotype. The genes are TRBV20-1 and TRBJ1-4; 8 bases line up with TRBD1. The germline V gene encodes CDR1 DFQATT and CDR2 SNEGSKA (reference sequence). This CDR3 has 13 amino acids. V shed 3 bases, J shed 4 bases, and the junction held 1 base outside the gene matches. CDR3 residues: CSARDRVNEKLFF. The CDR3 DNA reads TGCAGTGCTAGGGACAGGGTTAATGAAAAACTGTTTTTT.

Ten or more counts support this clonotype. This chain links TRBV4-2 with TRBJ2-1; 7 nucleotides align to TRBD1. V was clipped by 3 bases and J by 7 bases; unmatched bases: 9. Germline V gene data show CDR1 as LGHNA and CDR2 as YNFKEQ. The CDR3 sequence is 15 residues long. The CDR3 coding sequence is TGTGCCAGCAGCCAGGCACGACAGGGCGGGAATGAGCAGTTCTTC. It codes for CASSQARQGGNEQFF.

This clonotype was counted many times. The J gene is TRBJ2-3, the V gene TRBV10-3, with TRBD2 as a possible D gene (6 bases). V was pared by 4 bases and J by 3 bases, with 11 bases between. The length of the CDR3 is 14 residues. Germline V gene lookup returns CDR1 ENHRY and CDR2 SYGVKD. This CDR3 reads CAISGGTSTDTQYF. The CDR3 DNA sequence: TGTGCCATCAGTGGGGGGACTTCTACAGATACGCAGTATTTT.

The chain employs TRBV19 and TRBJ2-1; D not certain. Trimming took off 3 bases at V and 1 base at J, with 10 bases between the two ends. The CDR3 sequence is 15 residues long. Germline V lookup: CDR1 LNHDA, CDR2 SQIVND (reference sequence). DNA of the CDR3: TGTGCCAGTAGTATTTCCGGCCATTCCTACAATGAGCAGTTCTTC. This translates into CASSISGHSYNEQFF. The whole variable domain, remainder taken from reference TRBV19 and TRBJ2-1, is DGGITQSPKYLFRKEGQNVTLSCEQNLNHDAMYWYRQDPGQGLRLIYYSQIVNDFQKGDIAEGYSVSREKKESFPLTVTSAQKNPTAFYLCASSISGHSYNEQFFGPGTRLTVL.

The chain is built from TRBV7-9 and TRBJ2-2; D uncertain. The CDR3 has 14 amino acids. Trimming cost V 2 bases and J 7 bases, with 11 bases left between them. Germline V CDR1 and CDR2: SEHNR, FQNEAQ (reference sequence). CDR3 loop: CASSLSVSFGELFF. In DNA, the CDR3 is TGTGCCAGCAGCTTATCGGTGTCGTTCGGGGAGCTGTTTTTT.

The sample holds many counts of this clonotype. This chain uses TRBV7-9 with TRBJ2-7, with 14 positions matching TRBD2. With V trimmed by 5 bases and J by 6 bases, 6 bases remained unmatched. Germline loops: CDR1 SEHNR, CDR2 FQNEAQ (reference sequence). The CDR3 is 15 residues long. CDR3 sequence: CASSPGLAGVGEQYF. The CDR3 DNA reads TGTGCCAGCAGCCCGGGACTAGCGGGAGTTGGCGAGCAGTACTTC.

This clonotype was seen ten or more times. This chain uses TRBV11-1 with TRBJ2-5; D uncertain. V shed 8 bases and J shed 2 bases, with 9 bases lying between them. Germline-derived CDR1 and CDR2 are SGHAT and FQDESV (reference sequence). The CDR3 totals 12 residues. The CDR3 DNA is TGTGCCAGCGGACGGTTACAAGAGACCCAGTACTTC. It codes for CASGRLQETQYF. The entire variable domain, with the rest obtained from reference TRBV11-1 and TRBJ2-5, is as follows: EAEVAQSPRYKITEKSQAVAFWCDPISGHATLYWYRQILGQGPELLVQFQDESVVDDSQLPKDRFSAERLKGVDSTLKIQPAELGDSAMYLCASGRLQETQYFGPGTRLLVL.

This sequence joins TRBV2 and TRBJ2-3; D perhaps matches TRBD2 (6 bases). Deletions cut 5 bases from V and 6 bases from J, with 21 bases between. Germline CDR1 reads SNHLY; CDR2 reads FYNNEI. This CDR3 region has 16 residues. Written as DNA, the CDR3 is TGTGCCAGCAGTAGAATCGAGCGGTGGGACTGGGATACGCAGTATTTT. Protein: CASSRIERWDWDTQYF. The whole variable domain, filled in from reference TRBV2 and TRBJ2-3, reads EPEVTQTPSHQVTQMGQEVILRCVPISNHLYFYWYRQILGQKVEFLVSFYNNEISEKSEIFDDQFSVERPDGSNFTLKIRSTKLEDSAMYFCASSRIERWDWDTQYFGPGTRLTVL.

The chain has TRBV19 and TRBJ2-2; D is perhaps TRBD1 (5 bases). CDR3 length: 17 amino acids. V was trimmed by 3 bases and J by 2 bases, leaving 16 bases between them. Germline-derived CDR1 and CDR2 are LNHDA and SQIVND (reference sequence). This CDR3 is CASSINSRVFNTGELFF. The CDR3 DNA reads as TGTGCCAGTAGTATTAACTCCAGGGTATTTAACACCGGGGAGCTGTTTTTT.

The sample holds a few counts of this clonotype. The chain is built from TRBV20-1 and TRBJ2-2; tentative D call: TRBD2 (6 bases). This CDR3 comprises 17 residues. Germline V gene data show CDR1 as DFQATT and CDR2 as SNEGSKA (reference sequence). In DNA, the CDR3 is TGCAGGGATTCTAACATCGCCGGGACTCCACACACCGGGGAGCTGTTTTTT. Translation: CRDSNIAGTPHTGELFF.

This clonotype was counted many times. This chain links TRBV27 with TRBJ2-7; 8 nucleotides line up with TRBD2. The CDR3 length is 13 residues. Germline CDR1 reads MNHEY; CDR2 reads SMNVEV (reference sequence). The V gene end was trimmed by 2 bases and the J gene end by 5 bases; junction bases not matched to a gene: 2. CDR3: CASSLAGGNEQYF. In DNA form, the CDR3 reads TGTGCCAGCAGTTTAGCGGGAGGCAACGAGCAGTACTTC.

This chain joins TRBV21-1 and TRBJ2-2; TRBD1 reflects the table's D call only, with no check against the DNA. TRBV21-1 is noted as a pseudogene. The CDR3 totals 19 residues. CDR3 region: CASSKVRRGWDQDTGELFF. The CDR3 region has the DNA TGTGCCAGCAGCAAAGTCCGAAGAGGCTGGGACCAAGACACCGGGGAGCTGTTTTTT.

The table lists this clonotype with many counts. The chain carries TRBV28 and TRBJ2-5; TRBD1 might be the D (5 bases). V was trimmed by 3 bases and J by 1 base, leaving 9 bases between them. CDR3 length: 14 amino acids. Germline V gene lookup returns CDR1 MDHEN and CDR2 SYDVKM. CDR3 protein: CASSFMDTQETQYF. The CDR3 DNA reads as TGTGCCAGCAGTTTCATGGACACCCAAGAGACCCAGTACTTC.

This clonotype has a count of ten or more. V is TRBV2 and J is TRBJ2-7; 8 bases map to TRBD2. The CDR3 extends over 13 amino acids. J lost 8 bases, V lost 4 bases, and 7 bases had no gene match. The V gene's germline CDR1 is SNHLY and CDR2 FYNNEI. CDR3 nucleotides: TGTGCCAGCAGTGTAAGCGGGAGAATCAAGCAGTACTTC. It is translated as CASSVSGRIKQYF.

The table lists this clonotype with many counts. CDR3 bases: TGCGCCAGCAGCCAAGAGGCTAATTCACCCCTCCACTTT. Translating gives CASSQEANSPLHF. V is TRBV4-3 and J is TRBJ1-6, with no clear D. The CDR3 extends over 13 amino acids. CDR1 LGHNA and CDR2 YSLEER come from the germline V gene. V was clipped by 0 bases and J by 6 bases, with 3 bases between them.

At least ten counts were recorded for this clonotype. The chain joins TRBV6-2 or TRBV6-3 to TRBJ1-5, with a possible D match to TRBD1 (5 bases). V shed 2 bases and J shed 5 bases, with 13 bases lying between them. The CDR3 has 15 residues. Germline CDR1 and CDR2: MNHEY and SVGEGT. CDR3 coding DNA: TGTGCCAGCAGTTACGATGCCAGGGTCTATCAGCCCCAGCATTTT. Protein sequence: CASSYDARVYQPQHF.

V usage is TRBV29-1 and J usage is TRBJ2-3, with 7 bases lining up with TRBD2. CDR1 and CDR2 from the germline V gene are SQVTM and ANQGSEA. The CDR3 sequence is 14 residues long. Trimming at V came to 7 bases and at J to 2 bases, leaving 9 bases not matched to a gene. In DNA form, the CDR3 reads TGCAGCGCCCGCGAAGCGGGGACCACAGATACGCAGTATTTT. Amino acid sequence: CSAREAGTTDTQYF.